The clone carrying this TCR beta chain was detected only a few times. Its matching antigen is unknown. PCR was performed a second time for about 7 to 11 cycles using a sample-barcoded 5' primer and a J-beta primer mix. TCRdb fed the 5' RACE reads into MiXCR, producing one record per CDR3 protein. The sample carries fewer than 2,000,000 distinct CDR3 sequences, about two fifths recorded once. The length of the CDR3 is 14 residues. V lost 5 bases, J lost 0 bases, and 10 bases lay in between. CDR1 is LGHNA, CDR2 YSLEER, per germline. This record comes from a study of blood T cells in healthy people across ages. Study conclusions and caveats: Long-lived and aged donors differed, with more naive CD4+ cells and higher diversity in the long-lived.

This receptor was taken from a human donor in good health. Sequenced: blood. The chain employs TRBV4-3 and TRBJ2-5; no firm D call. Written as DNA, the CDR3 is TGCGCCAGCAGCGATTTTTCGTACCAAGAGACCCAGTACTTC. Protein sequence: CASSDFSYQETQYF.